The rows below give T cell receptor beta chains drawn from one sample of a study of blood T cell repertoires in COVID-19. The assay was immunoSEQ multiplex PCR, and TCRdb's table has in-frame clones only and misses some. The data hold 200,000 to 300,000 clones, with about 86% observed a single time. Material for sequencing was peripheral blood. The receptors originated from a young man with active or convalescent COVID-19. Both conserved end residues are part of each CDR3. Fields, in order: D gene, clone size, V gene, J gene, CDR3 DNA, CDR3 protein. D genes are given only for firm matches. A row's size may be missing; if present it is once, few, many or a size class.

TRBD1,few,TRBV9,TRBJ2-7,TGTGCCAGACCTGTACCGGGACAGGGGGCAGGGGAGCAGTACTTC,CARPVPGQGAGEQYF
NA,NA,TRBV3-1/TRBV3-2,TRBJ2-1,TGTGCCAGCAGCCAAGACCGAGTCTCCTACAATGAGCAGTTCTTC,CASSQDRVSYNEQFF
NA,NA,TRBV13,TRBJ1-1,TGTGCCAGCAGCCCTCGTCGCGGCACTGAAGCTTTCTTT,CASSPRRGTEAFF
NA,NA,TRBV3-1/TRBV3-2,TRBJ2-7,TGTGCCAGCAGCCAAGATCGGGGCAGGGGATACGAGCAGTACTTC,CASSQDRGRGYEQYF
TRBD2,NA,TRBV23-1,TRBJ2-5,TGCGCCAGCAGTCAATCTCGCGGGGGGAGCCAAGAGACCCAGTACTTC,CASSQSRGGSQETQYF
NA,NA,TRBV5-8,TRBJ1-4,TGTGCCAGCAGCTCCCCGGCAGGAGGGGCTAATGAAAAACTGTTTTTT,CASSSPAGGANEKLFF
TRBD2,NA,TRBV5-1,TRBJ2-3,TGCGCCAGCAGCTGGGCTAGCGGAGCTAGCACAGATACGCAGTATTTT,CASSWASGASTDTQYF
TRBD1,NA,TRBV19,TRBJ1-1,TGTGCCAGTAGTCGAAGGACAGGGTCGTTTTCCAATCTGAACACTGAAGCTTTCTTT,CASSRRTGSFSNLNTEAFF
NA,NA,TRBV12-3/TRBV12-4,TRBJ1-5,TGTGCCAGCAGTCTAGACGGGCCCCAGCATTTT,CASSLDGPQHF
NA,NA,TRBV7-9,TRBJ2-2,TGTGCCAGCAGCTTACGTGCGGGATCGAACACCGGGGAGCTGTTTTTT,CASSLRAGSNTGELFF
NA,NA,TRBV24-1,TRBJ2-3,TGTGCCACCAGTGATAGGGGGAGCACAGATACGCAGTATTTT,CATSDRGSTDTQYF
NA,NA,TRBV11-2,TRBJ1-3,TGTGCCAGCAGCTTTGAACCGAGCTCTGGAAACACCATATATTTT,CASSFEPSSGNTIYF
NA,NA,TRBV9,TRBJ1-5,TGTGCCAGCAGCGTAGGGCAGGGGTATCAGCCCCAGCATTTT,CASSVGQGYQPQHF
NA,NA,TRBV11-2,TRBJ1-1,TGTGCCAGCAGCTTTATTTTTGGGGGGATTGACACTGAAGCTTTCTTT,CASSFIFGGIDTEAFF
TRBD1,NA,TRBV11-2,TRBJ2-5,TGTGCCAGCAGAAAGACAGGGAAGTCGGAAGAGACCCAGTACTTC,CASRKTGKSEETQYF
TRBD2,once,TRBV9,TRBJ2-2,TGTGCCAGCAGCGCCACTAGCGGGGCTATTCCCGGGGAGCTGTTTTTT,CASSATSGAIPGELFF
NA,NA,TRBV23-1,TRBJ2-7,TGCGCCAGCAGTCAGGAGATTCCTCTAGGCGAGCAGTACTTC,CASSQEIPLGEQYF
NA,NA,TRBV5-1,TRBJ1-4,TGCGCCAGCAGCTTGGCGGGCCAAGGCGGGAATGAAAAACTGTTTTTT,CASSLAGQGGNEKLFF
TRBD1,NA,TRBV3-1/TRBV3-2,TRBJ1-2,TGTGCCAGCAGCCAAGATCAGTTCAGGGGGCGCCTGTATGGCTACACCTTC,CASSQDQFRGRLYGYTF
NA,NA,TRBV18,TRBJ1-2,TGTGCCAGCTCCCCCTGGGCAGGCGACGACTATGGCTACACCTTC,CASSPWAGDDYGYTF
NA,NA,TRBV2,TRBJ2-7,TGTGCCAGCAGTGGGGGAGGTCAATACGAGCAGTACTTC,CASSGGGQYEQYF
NA,NA,TRBV9,TRBJ1-1,TGTGCCAGCAGCGTAGAGGAGGGCACTGAAGCTTTCTTT,CASSVEEGTEAFF
TRBD1,NA,TRBV2,TRBJ2-7,TGTGCCAGCAGTCCCCCGGGACAGGTCCTTTACGAGCAGTACTTC,CASSPPGQVLYEQYF
TRBD1,NA,TRBV6-5,TRBJ1-1,TGTGCCAGCAGAGACAGGGGATATACTGAAGCTTTCTTT,CASRDRGYTEAFF
NA,NA,TRBV2,TRBJ1-4,TGTGCCAGCAGTCAACAGAGCAAAGGAGAAAAACTGTTTTTT,CASSQQSKGEKLFF
TRBD1,once,TRBV7-2,TRBJ1-4,TGTGCCAGCAGCCCAACAGGGGGGGAAGAAAAACTGTTTTTT,CASSPTGGEEKLFF
TRBD1,NA,TRBV7-6,TRBJ1-4,TGTGCCAGCAGCCCCGCGCTACAGGGGACTGGTGAAAAACTGTTTTTT,CASSPALQGTGEKLFF